A single sample is the source of the 29 T cell receptor beta chains below, sequenced in a study of T cell responses to AZD1222 COVID-19 vaccine. Repertoires were generated with immunoSEQ multiplex PCR, while TCRdb's copy carries only in-frame clones and drops some. This table has tens of thousands of clones, 89% appearing once. This material consisted of peripheral blood, taken 28 days after the second AZD1222 dose. The receptor source for this set is an adult who received the AZD1222 COVID-19 vaccine.

V usage is TRBV9 and J usage is TRBJ2-7; 7 nucleotides align to TRBD2. The CDR3 is made up of 12 amino acids. CDR1 and CDR2 (germline): SGDLS, YYNGEE. V lost 3 bases, J lost 7 bases, and 4 bases stayed unmatched. The CDR3 region is CASSAGGREQYF. CDR3 DNA sequence: TGTGCCAGCAGCGCCGGGGGGAGGGAGCAGTACTTC.

V usage is TRBV7-3 and J usage is TRBJ1-2; TRBD1 matches at 10 bases. The CDR3 consists of 13 residues. The germline gives CDR1 SGHTA, CDR2 FQGTGA. V was pared by 5 bases and J by 7 bases, with 4 bases of the junction left unmatched. CDR3 nucleotides: TGTGCCAGCAGCCCAAGGACAGGGGGTGGCTACACCTTC. Amino acids: CASSPRTGGGYTF. Variable domain in full (rest from reference TRBV7-3 and TRBJ1-2): GAGVSQTPSNKVTEKGKYVELRCDPISGHTALYWYRQSLGQGPEFLIYFQGTGAADDSGLPNDRFFAVRPEGSVSTLKIQRTERGDSAVYLCASSPRTGGGYTFGSGTRLTVV.

The chain carries TRBV29-1 and TRBJ2-1; TRBD2 might be the D (5 bases). The CDR3 has 12 amino acids. Trimming took off 6 bases at V and 3 bases at J, with 9 bases between the two ends. Looked up from germline, CDR1 is SQVTM and CDR2 is ANQGSEA. Here the CDR3 reads CSVDGIYNEQFF. The CDR3 coding sequence is TGCAGCGTCGACGGGATCTACAATGAGCAGTTCTTC.

The chain couples TRBV11-3 to TRBJ2-7; 10 bases fit TRBD1. The ends lost 5 bases at V and 2 bases at J; junction bases unmatched: 6. The CDR3 contains 15 residues. The V gene's germline CDR1 is SGHNT and CDR2 YENEEA. The CDR3 protein is CASSGDRGGTYEQYV. The CDR3 DNA sequence: TGTGCCAGCAGCGGGGACAGGGGAGGAACCTACGAGCAGTACGTC.

The V and J genes are TRBV11-3 and TRBJ2-2; no clear D gene. Trimming left V 5 bases short and J 5 bases short, with 15 bases between. Germline CDR1 SGHNT, CDR2 YENEEA. The CDR3 extends over 15 amino acids. Here the CDR3 DNA reads TGTGCCAGCAGCACGCCCCCGCTAAATACCGGGGAGCTGTTTTTT. This encodes CASSTPPLNTGELFF.

The chain has TRBV7-8 and TRBJ2-7; TRBD1 matches at 10 bases. V was pared by 1 base and J by 2 bases, with 8 bases of the junction left unmatched. The CDR3 length is 17 residues. CDR1 is SGHVS, CDR2 FQNEAQ, per germline. The CDR3 loop is CASSLGPGTGDTYEQYF. CDR3 DNA: TGTGCCAGCAGCTTAGGCCCCGGGACAGGGGATACCTACGAGCAGTACTTC. Supplemented by reference TRBV7-8 and TRBJ2-7, the full variable domain reads GAGVSQSPRYKVAKRGQDVALRCDPISGHVSLFWYQQALGQGPEFLTYFQNEAQLDKSGLPSDRFFAERPEGSVSTLKIQRTQQEDSAVYLCASSLGPGTGDTYEQYFGPGTRLTVT.

The chain carries TRBV5-1 and TRBJ2-2; 16 bases agree with TRBD2. The trim removed 4 bases at V and 4 bases at J, leaving 7 bases unmatched. CDR1 and CDR2 (germline): SGHRS, YFSETQ. The CDR3 sequence is 18 residues long. The CDR3 protein is CASSPGLAGGLGTGELFF. Written as DNA, the CDR3 is TGCGCCAGCAGCCCGGGACTAGCGGGAGGGCTTGGCACCGGGGAGCTGTTTTTT.

The chain carries TRBV11-3 and TRBJ2-1; 9 bases match TRBD2. The V gene end was trimmed by 5 bases and the J gene end by 5 bases; junction bases not matched to a gene: 16. Germline lookup yields CDR1 SGHNT and CDR2 YENEEA. CDR3 length: 18 residues. The chain's CDR3 is CASSLRGGRASVDNEQFF. Here the CDR3 DNA reads TGTGCCAGCAGCCTCCGAGGCGGGAGGGCCTCGGTTGACAATGAGCAGTTCTTC.

The chain uses TRBV6-5 and TRBJ1-2; D possibly corresponds to TRBD1 (5 bases). CDR3 length: 13 residues. Germline V gene sequence: CDR1 MNHEY, CDR2 SVGAGI. Trimming pared 6 bases from V and 6 bases from J, leaving 14 bases between. CDR3 coding DNA: TGTGCCAGCAGAAACCAGGGATCGCATGGCTACACCTTC. It translates to CASRNQGSHGYTF.

This sequence joins TRBV19 and TRBJ2-7, with no clear D. Trimming removed 7 bases from V and 8 bases from J, with 15 bases in between. This CDR3 spans 12 amino acids. The germline gives CDR1 LNHDA, CDR2 SQIVND (reference sequence). CDR3 sequence (DNA): TGTGCCAGTACCTTCCAAGTGGCGCAGCAGTACGTC. Residues: CASTFQVAQQYV.

The rearrangement uses TRBV19 and TRBJ1-1; D possibly corresponds to TRBD1 (5 bases). Trimming cost V 0 bases and J 1 base, with 9 bases left between them. The CDR3 runs 15 residues. The germline gives CDR1 LNHDA, CDR2 SQIVND (reference sequence). In DNA form, the CDR3 reads TGTGCCAGTAGTATAGATATGAGGGGGAACACTGAAGCTTTCTTT. Its translation: CASSIDMRGNTEAFF.

CDR3 in amino acids: CASKTGLNTEAFF. The CDR3 DNA is TGTGCCAGTAAGACAGGCTTGAACACTGAAGCTTTCTTT. The chain combines TRBV19 with TRBJ1-1, with a possible D match to TRBD1 (6 bases). CDR1 and CDR2 from the germline V gene are LNHDA and SQIVND (reference sequence). The CDR3 is 13 residues long. The V end lost 7 bases, the J end lost 0 bases, and 9 bases lay between the germline ends.

The J gene is TRBJ2-7, the V gene TRBV28; 9 positions match TRBD1. This CDR3 has 13 residues. The trim removed 9 bases at V and 3 bases at J, leaving 6 bases unmatched. Germline CDR1 and CDR2: MDHEN and SYDVKM. The CDR3: CASGGQGIYEQYF. The CDR3 DNA is TGTGCCAGTGGCGGACAGGGGATCTACGAGCAGTACTTC. The full variable domain, in which reference TRBV28 and TRBJ2-7 provide the parts outside the CDR3, is DVKVTQSSRYLVKRTGEKVFLECVQDMDHENMFWYRQDPGLGLRLIYFSYDVKMKEKGDIPEGYSVSREKKERFSLILESASTNQTSMYLCASGGQGIYEQYFGPGTRLTVT.

The chain uses TRBV5-1 and TRBJ2-1; 7 positions match TRBD1. The V gene end was trimmed by 0 bases and the J gene end by 5 bases; junction bases not matched to a gene: 2. The CDR3 is made up of 14 amino acids. Germline CDR1 is SGHRS and CDR2 is YFSETQ. The chain's CDR3 is CASSLGDRNNEQFF. Written as DNA, the CDR3 is TGCGCCAGCAGCTTGGGGGACAGAAACAATGAGCAGTTCTTC.

V is TRBV5-4 and J is TRBJ2-7, with D unclear. This CDR3 contains 16 residues. Per the germline V gene, CDR1 is SGHNT and CDR2 is YYREEE (reference sequence). Trimming took off 0 bases at V and 0 bases at J, with 13 bases between the two ends. CDR3 residues: CASSLAGSRSSYEQYF. Written as DNA, the CDR3 is TGTGCCAGCAGCTTGGCGGGTAGTCGGAGCTCCTACGAGCAGTACTTC. Together with reference TRBV5-4 and TRBJ2-7, the CDR3 gives the full variable domain: ETGVTQSPTHLIKTRGQQVTLRCSSQSGHNTVSWYQQALGQGPQFIFQYYREEENGRGNFPPRFSGLQFPNYSSELNVNALELDDSALYLCASSLAGSRSSYEQYFGPGTRLTVT.

The chain uses TRBV5-5 and TRBJ1-2; the D is unclear. With 1 base removed from V and 1 base from J, the gap between germline ends came to 11 bases. CDR1 and CDR2 (germline): SGHKS, YYEKEE (reference sequence). The CDR3 is 15 residues long. The CDR3 DNA reads as TGTGCCAGCAGCTTGCAGGCGGGCATTAACTATGGCTACACCTTC. This encodes CASSLQAGINYGYTF. Supplemented by reference TRBV5-5 and TRBJ1-2, the full variable domain reads DAGVTQSPTHLIKTRGQQVTLRCSPISGHKSVSWYQQVLGQGPQFIFQYYEKEERGRGNFPDRFSARQFPNYSSELNVNALLLGDSALYLCASSLQAGINYGYTFGSGTRLTVV.

J is TRBJ1-1 and V is TRBV24-1; weak D call: TRBD1 (6 bases). This CDR3 has 13 residues. Germline CDR1 is KGHDR and CDR2 is SFDVKD. V was pared by 3 bases and J by 10 bases, with 14 bases between. The chain's CDR3 is CATSDAGAVGAFF. The CDR3 coding sequence is TGTGCCACCAGTGATGCAGGGGCGGTAGGAGCTTTCTTT.

This rearrangement joins TRBV19 to TRBJ2-2; maybe TRBD1 (5 bases). The CDR3 consists of 16 residues. CDR1 is LNHDA and CDR2 is SQIVND in the germline V gene (reference sequence). Trimming cost V 5 bases and J 5 bases, with 18 bases left between them. The CDR3: CASSVSPGRATGELFF. The CDR3 nucleotides are TGTGCCAGTAGTGTCTCGCCGGGCAGGGCAACCGGGGAGCTGTTTTTT.

This chain links TRBV10-3 with TRBJ2-1, with TRBD2 matching 7 bases. Unmatched junction bases numbered 1, after V lost 2 bases and J lost 0 bases. CDR3 size: 15 residues. Germline V gives CDR1 ENHRY, CDR2 SYGVKD. CDR3: CAISEVAGSYNEQFF. CDR3 nucleotides: TGTGCCATCAGTGAGGTAGCGGGCTCCTACAATGAGCAGTTCTTC.

The chain uses TRBV3-1 (or the pseudogene TRBV3-2) and TRBJ2-1, with D unresolved. The V gene lost 0 bases and the J gene lost 7 bases, with 10 bases spanning the gap. Germline V CDR1 and CDR2: LGHDT, YNNKEL (reference sequence). The CDR3 is 14 residues long. CDR3 region: CASSQDDYGNEQFF. The CDR3 DNA sequence: TGTGCCAGCAGCCAAGATGATTATGGAAATGAGCAGTTCTTC.

This clone has just one count. The chain joins TRBV7-9 to TRBJ1-4, with 9 bases aligning to TRBD1. V shed 5 bases, J shed 4 bases, and the junction held 2 bases outside the gene matches. This CDR3 comprises 14 residues. Germline V gene data show CDR1 as SEHNR and CDR2 as FQNEAQ (reference sequence). The CDR3 here is CASSTDRGNEKLFF. CDR3 DNA sequence: TGTGCCAGCAGCACGGACAGGGGTAATGAAAAACTGTTTTTT.

V gene TRBV18 combines with J gene TRBJ1-2; 7 bases line up with TRBD1. CDR3 size: 13 residues. Germline values: CDR1 KGHSH, CDR2 LQKENI. The junction had 8 bases not matched to a gene; V was cut back by 6 bases and J by 7 bases. The DNA of the CDR3 is TGTGCCAGCTCGGCAGAGGGGGCAGTTGGCTACACCTTC. Residues: CASSAEGAVGYTF.

This clone has just one count. For the CDR3, the DNA is TGTGCCAGCAGTCCCTTATTGGCCGTGGCAGATACGCAGTATTTT. It encodes CASSPLLAVADTQYF. V and J are TRBV27 and TRBJ2-3, with D unresolved. CDR1 and CDR2 from the germline V gene are MNHEY and SMNVEV (reference sequence). The CDR3 is made up of 15 amino acids. The V and J ends lost 5 bases and 4 bases respectively, with 16 bases between them.

This clone was counted between two and nine times. V usage is TRBV7-8 and J usage is TRBJ2-5, with D perhaps being TRBD1 or TRBD2 (6 bases each). Germline CDR1 reads SGHVS; CDR2 reads FQNEAQ. The CDR3 runs to 13 residues. The V end lost 3 bases, the J end lost 5 bases, and 10 bases lay between the germline ends. CDR3: CASSFGGLETQYF. The CDR3, as DNA: TGTGCCAGCAGCTTTGGGGGGCTGGAGACCCAGTACTTC.

This rearrangement joins TRBV7-6 to TRBJ2-3; D is tentatively TRBD1 or TRBD2 (5 bases each). The CDR3 spans 15 residues. V dropped 4 bases and J dropped 2 bases, with 13 bases sitting between them. Germline CDR1 and CDR2: SGHVS and FNYEAQ. The CDR3 DNA reads as TGTGCCAGCAGCTCCCGGGGCGGTAACACAGATACGCAGTATTTT. Translated: CASSSRGGNTDTQYF.

For this clone: The germline gene is not matched at one end of the junction; a read error may be the cause. V and J are TRBV19 and TRBJ1-1; D is unresolved. Germline CDR1 is LNHDA and CDR2 is SQIVND (reference sequence). This CDR3 comprises 13 residues. The CDR3 nucleotides are TGTGCCAGTAGTATAGCGTTGAAGACTGAAGCTTTCTTT. This sequence encodes CASSIALKTEAFF.

The V and J genes are TRBV5-1 and TRBJ1-1, with TRBD1 matching over 8 bases. CDR1 and CDR2 from the germline V gene are SGHRS and YFSETQ. V gave up 3 bases and J gave up 4 bases; unmatched junction bases: 5. There are 14 residues in the CDR3. This CDR3 is CASSSGGSITEAFF. CDR3 nucleotides: TGCGCCAGCAGCTCAGGGGGCTCAATCACTGAAGCTTTCTTT.

The chain recombines TRBV6-5 with TRBJ1-1, with D uncertain. The CDR3 loop spans 11 amino acids. Germline V CDR1 and CDR2: MNHEY, SVGAGI. V dropped 6 bases and J dropped 3 bases, with 5 bases sitting between them. In DNA, the CDR3 is TGTGCCAGCAGCCTAGACACTGAAGCTTTCTTT. Encoded protein: CASSLDTEAFF.

The chain couples TRBV3-1 (or the pseudogene TRBV3-2) to TRBJ2-3; D may be TRBD2 (5 bases). There are 13 residues in the CDR3. Germline V CDR1 and CDR2: LGHDT, YNNKEL (reference sequence). The V gene lost 1 base and the J gene lost 6 bases, with 8 bases spanning the gap. The CDR3 region is CASSQGRRDTQYF. For the CDR3, the DNA is TGTGCCAGCAGCCAAGGGAGGAGGGATACGCAGTATTTT.